This T cell receptor (beta chain) was observed in a study of cytomegalovirus exposure and HLA in healthy donors. Primers: 60 Vbeta forward and 13 Jbeta reverse. The repertoire was sequenced with immunoSEQ multiplex PCR; TCRdb's copy has only in-frame clones and lacks some. The table has about 150,000 clones, around four fifths seen once; the top ten hold less than 4%. With regard to this clone: Its antigen is unidentified.

Points from the study as a whole: Reportedly, diagnosis of cytomegalovirus status by the classifier showed high specificity and sensitivity.

V lost 4 bases and J 0 bases, leaving 11 bases between the germline ends. This CDR3 has 16 amino acids. In germline, CDR1 is SGHTS, CDR2 YDEGEE. The rearrangement joins TRBV5-8 to TRBJ2-6, with a weak D call TRBD1 (6 bases). The TCR was taken from a male donor in good health and CMV-seronegative. Sequenced: PBMCs. The CDR3 loop reads CASSQRQVSGANVLTF. CDR3 DNA sequence: TGTGCCAGCAGCCAAAGACAGGTCTCTGGGGCCAACGTCCTGACTTTC.